This note documents a single T cell receptor (beta chain) sequence. Its antigen is unknown. These data belong to a study of OX40 agonist ivuxolimab in advanced cancers. As for the study in general: Enrollees could have had prior anti-PD-1, anti-PD-L1 or anti-CTLA-4 therapy, which around 40% had received. General study points: CD4+ and CD8+ blood T cells expanded clonally by week 6 at 0.1 to 3.0 mg/kg.

Germline V gene data show CDR1 as SGDLS and CDR2 as YYNGEE. This CDR3 is built from 14 residues. Trimming shortened V by 4 bases and J by 8 bases, and 15 bases separated the two germline ends. Profiling relied on immunoSEQ multiplex PCR, and the TCRdb table lists in-frame clones only, not all of them. The sample gives tens of thousands of clones, over 80% of which show up once; roughly 9.7% is in the top ten. Cycle 7 day 1, cycle 4 day 1, and baseline were the timepoints at which blood was sampled. The chain combines TRBV9 with TRBJ1-4, with D unresolved. The sequencing here drew on CD4+ or CD8+ T cells sorted from blood, taken in a trial of the OX40 agonist ivuxolimab. The source of this sequence is an adult with an advanced solid tumor such as melanoma, head and neck, liver or kidney cancer. The CDR3 sequence is CASSSGRRGEKLFF. CDR3 coding DNA: TGTGCCAGCAGCTCCGGACGGCGGGGAGAAAAACTGTTTTTT.